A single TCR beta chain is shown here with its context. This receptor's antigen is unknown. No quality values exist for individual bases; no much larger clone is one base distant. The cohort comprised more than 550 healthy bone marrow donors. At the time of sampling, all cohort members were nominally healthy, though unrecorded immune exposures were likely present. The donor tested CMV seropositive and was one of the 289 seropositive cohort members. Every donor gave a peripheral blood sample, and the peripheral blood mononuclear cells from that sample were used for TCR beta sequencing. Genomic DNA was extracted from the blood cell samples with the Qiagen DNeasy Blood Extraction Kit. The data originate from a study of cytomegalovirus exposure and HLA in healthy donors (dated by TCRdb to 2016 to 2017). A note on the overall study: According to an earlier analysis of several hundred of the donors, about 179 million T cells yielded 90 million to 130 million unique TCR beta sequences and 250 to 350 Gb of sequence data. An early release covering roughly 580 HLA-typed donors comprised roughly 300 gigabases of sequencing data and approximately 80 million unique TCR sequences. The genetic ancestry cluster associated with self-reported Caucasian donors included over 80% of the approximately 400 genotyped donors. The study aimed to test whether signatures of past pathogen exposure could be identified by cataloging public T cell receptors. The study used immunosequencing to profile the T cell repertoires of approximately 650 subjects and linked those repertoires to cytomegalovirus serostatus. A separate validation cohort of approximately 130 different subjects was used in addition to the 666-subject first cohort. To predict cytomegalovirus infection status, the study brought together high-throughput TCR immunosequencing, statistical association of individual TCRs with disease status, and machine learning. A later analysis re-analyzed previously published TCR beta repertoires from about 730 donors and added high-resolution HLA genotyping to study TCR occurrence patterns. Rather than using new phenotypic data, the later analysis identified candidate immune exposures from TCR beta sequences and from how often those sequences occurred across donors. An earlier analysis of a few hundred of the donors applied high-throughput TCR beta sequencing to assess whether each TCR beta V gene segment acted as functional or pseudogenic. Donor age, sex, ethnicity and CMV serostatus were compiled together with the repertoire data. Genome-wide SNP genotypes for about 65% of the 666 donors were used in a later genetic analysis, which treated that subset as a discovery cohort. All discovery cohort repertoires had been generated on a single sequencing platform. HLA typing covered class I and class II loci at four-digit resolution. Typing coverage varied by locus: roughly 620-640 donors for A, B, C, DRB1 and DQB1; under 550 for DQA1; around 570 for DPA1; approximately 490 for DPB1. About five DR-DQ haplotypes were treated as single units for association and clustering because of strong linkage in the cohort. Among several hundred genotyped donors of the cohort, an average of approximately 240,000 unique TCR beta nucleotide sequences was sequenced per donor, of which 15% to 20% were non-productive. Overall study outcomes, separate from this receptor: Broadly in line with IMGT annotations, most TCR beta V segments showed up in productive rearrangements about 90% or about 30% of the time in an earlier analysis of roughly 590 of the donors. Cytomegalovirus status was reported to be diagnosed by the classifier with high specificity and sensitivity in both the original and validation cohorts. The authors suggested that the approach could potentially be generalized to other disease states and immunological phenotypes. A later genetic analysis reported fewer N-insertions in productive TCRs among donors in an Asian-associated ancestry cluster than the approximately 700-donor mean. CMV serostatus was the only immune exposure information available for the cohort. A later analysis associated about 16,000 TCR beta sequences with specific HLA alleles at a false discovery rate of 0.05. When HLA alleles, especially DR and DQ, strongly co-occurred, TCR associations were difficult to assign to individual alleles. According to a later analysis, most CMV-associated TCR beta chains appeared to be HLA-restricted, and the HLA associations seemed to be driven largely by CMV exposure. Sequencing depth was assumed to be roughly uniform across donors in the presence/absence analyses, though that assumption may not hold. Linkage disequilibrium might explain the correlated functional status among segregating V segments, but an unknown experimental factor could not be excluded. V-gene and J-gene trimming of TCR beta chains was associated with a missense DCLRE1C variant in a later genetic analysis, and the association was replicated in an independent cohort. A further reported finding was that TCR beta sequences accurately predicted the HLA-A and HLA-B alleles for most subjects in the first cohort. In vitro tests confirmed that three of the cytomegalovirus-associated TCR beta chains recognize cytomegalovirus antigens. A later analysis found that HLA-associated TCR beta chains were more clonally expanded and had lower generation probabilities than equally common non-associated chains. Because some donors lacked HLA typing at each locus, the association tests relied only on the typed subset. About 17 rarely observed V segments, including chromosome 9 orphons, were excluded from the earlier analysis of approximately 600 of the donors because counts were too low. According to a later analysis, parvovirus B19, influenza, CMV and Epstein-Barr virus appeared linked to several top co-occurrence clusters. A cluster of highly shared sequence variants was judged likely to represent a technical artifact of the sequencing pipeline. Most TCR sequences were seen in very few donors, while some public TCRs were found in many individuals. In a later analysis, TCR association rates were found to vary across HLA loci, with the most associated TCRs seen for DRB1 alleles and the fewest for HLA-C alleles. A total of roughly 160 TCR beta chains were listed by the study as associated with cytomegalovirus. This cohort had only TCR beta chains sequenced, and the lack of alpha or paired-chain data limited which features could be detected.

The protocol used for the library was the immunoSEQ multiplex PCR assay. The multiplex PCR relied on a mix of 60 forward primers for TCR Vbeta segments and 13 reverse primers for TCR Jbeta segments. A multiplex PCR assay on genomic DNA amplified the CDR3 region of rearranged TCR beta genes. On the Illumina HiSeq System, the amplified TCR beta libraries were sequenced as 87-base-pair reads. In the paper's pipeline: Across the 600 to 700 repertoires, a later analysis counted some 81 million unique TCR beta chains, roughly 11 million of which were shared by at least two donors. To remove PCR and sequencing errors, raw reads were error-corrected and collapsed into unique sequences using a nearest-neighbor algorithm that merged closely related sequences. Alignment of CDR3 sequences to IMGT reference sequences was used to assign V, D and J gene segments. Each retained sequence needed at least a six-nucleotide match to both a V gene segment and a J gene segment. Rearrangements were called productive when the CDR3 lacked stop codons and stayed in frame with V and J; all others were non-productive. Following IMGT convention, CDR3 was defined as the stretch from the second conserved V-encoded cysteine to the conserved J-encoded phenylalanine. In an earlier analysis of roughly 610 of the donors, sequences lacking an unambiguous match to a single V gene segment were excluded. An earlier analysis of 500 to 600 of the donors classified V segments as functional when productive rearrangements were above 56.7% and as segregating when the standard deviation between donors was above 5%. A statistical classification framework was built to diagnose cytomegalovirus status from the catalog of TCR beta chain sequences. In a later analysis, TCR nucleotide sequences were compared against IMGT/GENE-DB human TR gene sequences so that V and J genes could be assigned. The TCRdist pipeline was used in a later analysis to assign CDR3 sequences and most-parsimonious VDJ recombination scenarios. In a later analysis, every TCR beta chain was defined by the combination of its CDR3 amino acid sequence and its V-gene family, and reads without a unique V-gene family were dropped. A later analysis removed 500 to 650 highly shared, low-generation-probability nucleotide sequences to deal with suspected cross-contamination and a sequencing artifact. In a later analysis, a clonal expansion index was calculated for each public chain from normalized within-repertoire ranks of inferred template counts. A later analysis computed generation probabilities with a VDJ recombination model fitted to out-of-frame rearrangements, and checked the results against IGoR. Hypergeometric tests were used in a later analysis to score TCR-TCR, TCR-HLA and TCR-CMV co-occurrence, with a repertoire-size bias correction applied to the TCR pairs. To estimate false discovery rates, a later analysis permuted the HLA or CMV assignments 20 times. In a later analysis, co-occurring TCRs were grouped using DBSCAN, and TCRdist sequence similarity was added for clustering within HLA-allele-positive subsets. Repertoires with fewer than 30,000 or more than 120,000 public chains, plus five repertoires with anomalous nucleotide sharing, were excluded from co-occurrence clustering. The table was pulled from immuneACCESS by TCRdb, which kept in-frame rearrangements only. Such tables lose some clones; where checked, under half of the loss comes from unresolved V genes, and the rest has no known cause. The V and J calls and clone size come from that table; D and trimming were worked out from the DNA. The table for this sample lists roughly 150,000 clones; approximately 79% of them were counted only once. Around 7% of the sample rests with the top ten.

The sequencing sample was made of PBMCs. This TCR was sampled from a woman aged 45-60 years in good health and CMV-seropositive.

The nucleotides are TGCGCCAGCAGCTCTGAGGACTTCACCTACGAGCAGTACTTC. Its translation is CASSSEDFTYEQYF. Recombination joined TRBV5-1 with TRBJ2-7; D gene: possibly TRBD2, on 5 matching bases. V drops 3 bases and J drops 2 bases, leaving 12 bases in between. The CDR3 sequence holds 14 residues, the cysteine and phenylalanine included. Just the 42-base CDR3 DNA is kept, in frame starting at base 1. The germline V gene yields SGHRS for CDR1 and YFSETQ for CDR2.